The 17 T cell receptor beta chains below come from one sample, sequenced in a study of cytomegalovirus exposure and HLA in healthy donors. TCRdb keeps only in-frame clones here, not all; method: immunoSEQ multiplex PCR. Of some 40,000 clones listed, 90% to 95% are singletons. Source material: PBMCs. These receptors originate from a man between 18 and 35 years old in good health and CMV-seronegative.

This chain connects TRBV25-1 to TRBJ2-5; 7 bases agree with TRBD1. The germline V gene encodes CDR1 MGHDK and CDR2 SYGVNS. CDR3 length: 14 residues. V lost 6 bases, J lost 0 bases, and 4 bases stayed unmatched. CDR3 sequence: CASSLDRDQETQYF. DNA of the CDR3: TGTGCCAGCAGCTTAGACAGGGACCAAGAGACCCAGTACTTC.

The rearrangement joins TRBV29-1 to TRBJ1-2; D possibly corresponds to TRBD1 (5 bases). Germline CDR1 and CDR2: SQVTM and ANQGSEA. The V and J ends lost 2 bases and 4 bases respectively, with 23 bases between them. This CDR3 contains 17 residues. The CDR3 DNA is TGCAGCGTTGAAAACGGCCCCCGCGGGGCTCCTTCCTATGGCTACACCTTC. Amino acids: CSVENGPRGAPSYGYTF.

The chain is built from TRBV6-4 and TRBJ2-1; 7 nucleotides match TRBD2. The CDR3 is 13 residues long. With 8 bases clipped from V and 8 bases from J, the junction kept 9 bases outside the gene matches. Germline values: CDR1 MRHNA, CDR2 SNTAGT. CDR3 coding DNA: TGTGCCAGCGGACGGGCGGGAGAATATGAGCAGTTCTTC. Protein: CASGRAGEYEQFF.

J is TRBJ1-5 and V is TRBV12-5; D may be TRBD1 (5 bases). V was shortened by 4 bases and J by 6 bases, with 13 bases between the two germline ends. CDR3 length: 14 amino acids. Germline loops: CDR1 LGHNT, CDR2 FRNRAP. CDR3 loop: CASGWGLRGQPQHF. CDR3 DNA: TGTGCTAGTGGTTGGGGACTCCGGGGTCAGCCCCAGCATTTT. Full variable domain (rest looked up from reference TRBV12-5 and TRBJ1-5): DARVTQTPRHKVTEMGQEVTMRCQPILGHNTVFWYRQTMMQGLELLAYFRNRAPLDDSGMPKDRFSAEMPDATLATLKIQPSEPRDSAVYFCASGWGLRGQPQHFGDGTRLSIL.

The V and J genes are TRBV5-1 and TRBJ2-3; 13 bases are a match to TRBD2. The CDR3 spans 17 residues. V was pared by 2 bases and J by 2 bases, with 5 bases of the junction left unmatched. Germline V gene lookup returns CDR1 SGHRS and CDR2 YFSETQ. The CDR3 nucleotides are TGCGCCAGCAGCTTCGGGACTAGCGGGGCAAACACAGATACGCAGTATTTT. Protein: CASSFGTSGANTDTQYF.

The chain combines TRBV19 with TRBJ1-5; TRBD1 matches 9 bases. This CDR3 contains 15 residues. In germline, CDR1 is LNHDA, CDR2 SQIVND (reference sequence). Trimming at V came to 5 bases and at J to 1 base, leaving 3 bases not matched to a gene. This chain's CDR3 is CASSGGTGSNQPQHF. The CDR3 DNA is TGTGCCAGTAGTGGCGGGACAGGGAGCAATCAGCCCCAGCATTTT.

The gene calls are TRBV27 and TRBJ1-3; 10 bases map to TRBD1. Trimming cost V 9 bases and J 0 bases; bases outside gene matches: 5. The CDR3 is 15 residues long. Germline values: CDR1 MNHEY, CDR2 SMNVEV (reference sequence). CDR3 in amino acids: CASRQGAGSGNTIYF. CDR3 sequence (DNA): TGTGCCAGTCGACAGGGGGCCGGCTCTGGAAACACCATATATTTT.

V and J are TRBV6-1 and TRBJ1-1, with unresolved D. CDR1 and CDR2 from the germline V gene are MNHNS and SASEGT. The CDR3 sequence is 11 residues long. V was pared by 8 bases and J by 4 bases, with 8 bases between. The DNA for the CDR3 is TGTGCCAGCTTCTGGGCCACTGAAGCTTTCTTT. Translating gives CASFWATEAFF.

The V and J genes are TRBV7-3 and TRBJ2-1; possibly TRBD2 for D (5 bases). With 2 bases removed from V and 7 bases from J, the gap between germline ends came to 6 bases. Germline V CDR1 and CDR2: SGHTA, FQGTGA. The CDR3 loop spans 12 amino acids. The CDR3 sequence is CASSLSGNEQFF. CDR3 DNA: TGTGCCAGCAGCTTATCGGGAAATGAGCAGTTCTTC. The whole variable domain, filled in from reference TRBV7-3 and TRBJ2-1, reads GAGVSQTPSNKVTEKGKYVELRCDPISGHTALYWYRQSLGQGPEFLIYFQGTGAADDSGLPNDRFFAVRPEGSVSTLKIQRTERGDSAVYLCASSLSGNEQFFGPGTRLTVL.

This clone appeared once. The chain couples TRBV5-1 to TRBJ2-5; 7 bases line up with TRBD2. The CDR3 consists of 16 residues. V was clipped by 0 bases and J by 3 bases; unmatched bases: 8. The germline V gene encodes CDR1 SGHRS and CDR2 YFSETQ. This chain's CDR3 is CASSLAVGGVKETQYF. The CDR3, as DNA: TGCGCCAGCAGCTTGGCCGTTGGGGGGGTGAAAGAGACCCAGTACTTC.

The V gene is TRBV4-1, the J gene TRBJ2-5; 8 positions agree with TRBD2. Trimming cost V 0 bases and J 4 bases; bases outside gene matches: 4. Germline assignment: CDR1 MGHRA and CDR2 YSYEKL. The CDR3 has 15 residues. The CDR3, as DNA: TGCGCCAGCAGCCAAGATCGGGGGGGGGTAGAGACCCAGTACTTC. It specifies CASSQDRGGVETQYF.

The V and J genes are TRBV28 and TRBJ2-5; no clear D. The length of the CDR3 is 11 residues. Germline CDR1 MDHEN, CDR2 SYDVKM. V dropped 5 bases and J dropped 5 bases, with 6 bases sitting between them. This CDR3 is CASSLQETQYF. The CDR3 region has the DNA TGTGCCAGCAGTCTACAGGAGACCCAGTACTTC.

This clone appeared a single time. The CDR3 sequence: CASSIARTGQSIEQYF. The CDR3 DNA follows: TGTGCCAGTAGTATAGCAAGGACAGGGCAGAGCATCGAGCAGTACTTC. J is TRBJ2-7 and V is TRBV19; 8 positions agree with TRBD1. J lost 6 bases, V lost 1 base, and 11 bases had no gene match. The CDR3 covers 16 residues. The germline gives CDR1 LNHDA, CDR2 SQIVND (reference sequence).

The J gene is TRBJ2-1, the V gene TRBV9; TRBD1 aligns across 7 bases. This CDR3 has 16 amino acids. After removal of 4 bases from V and 4 bases from J, the junction contained 11 bases not matched to a gene. From germline, CDR1 is SGDLS and CDR2 YYNGEE. CDR3 amino acids: CASSSISGTDYNEQFF. In DNA form, the CDR3 reads TGTGCCAGCAGCTCTATCAGTGGGACAGATTACAATGAGCAGTTCTTC.

CDR3 amino acids: CASSPGPRAGEQYF. CDR3 sequence (DNA): TGCGCCAGCAGTCCCGGTCCCAGAGCGGGAGAGCAGTACTTC. The chain couples TRBV10-2 to TRBJ2-7; 7 bases are shared with TRBD2. CDR1 is WSHSY and CDR2 is SAAADI in the germline V gene. The CDR3 totals 14 residues. The trim removed 5 bases at V and 7 bases at J, leaving 11 bases unmatched.

The chain employs TRBV5-5 and TRBJ1-4, with 7 bases lining up with TRBD1. With 0 bases clipped from V and 8 bases from J, the junction kept 10 bases outside the gene matches. CDR1 SGHKS and CDR2 YYEKEE come from the germline V gene (reference sequence). The CDR3 length is 16 residues. The DNA of the CDR3 is TGTGCCAGCAGCTTGGGGGGGACAGTCGGACACGAAAAACTGTTTTTT. Translated, it gives CASSLGGTVGHEKLFF.

V is TRBV9 and J is TRBJ1-2, with 12 bases matching TRBD1. The CDR3 covers 13 residues. From germline, CDR1 is SGDLS and CDR2 YYNGEE. Unmatched junction bases numbered 2, after V lost 4 bases and J lost 7 bases. CDR3 DNA: TGTGCCAGCAGCCGGGACAGGGGGCTTGGCTACACCTTC. Its translation is CASSRDRGLGYTF.